This entry is about one T cell receptor beta chain. The antigen is unknown. The data are from a study of cytomegalovirus exposure and HLA in healthy donors. Study results and limitations: Reported performance of the classifier showed diagnosis of cytomegalovirus status with high specificity and sensitivity. Through in vitro validation, three CMV-associated chains were shown to be specific for CMV antigens. According to the study, 160 or so TCR beta chains were cytomegalovirus-associated.

Produced via immunoSEQ multiplex PCR; TCRdb's table is partial and in-frame only. The top ten clones hold 0.37% of a sample with a few hundred thousand clones, around 90% of them seen once. Germline V lookup: CDR1 SGHAT, CDR2 FQDESV (reference sequence). The CDR3 contains 15 residues. Trimming at V came to 6 bases and at J to 2 bases, leaving 10 bases not matched to a gene. The receptor's source is a woman aged 18-29 years in good health and CMV-seronegative. The V gene is TRBV11-1, the J gene TRBJ2-7; 7 positions match TRBD1. The specimen sequenced was PBMCs. This CDR3 is CASSPLPGQTYEQYF. Written as DNA, the CDR3 is TGTGCCAGCAGTCCACTCCCGGGACAGACCTACGAGCAGTACTTC.